This T cell receptor (beta chain) was sequenced during a study of cytomegalovirus exposure and HLA in healthy donors. With 5 bases removed from V and 6 bases from J, the gap between germline ends came to 10 bases. Germline V gene lookup returns CDR1 LNHDA and CDR2 SQIVND (reference sequence). This CDR3 is built from 12 residues. Primers included in the PCR were 60 Vbeta and 13 Jbeta primers. Profiled with immunoSEQ multiplex PCR; TCRdb holds only in-frame clones, not every one. The data hold about 160,000 clones, with approximately 80% observed a single time. This sequence was found in a man aged 35-49 years in good health and CMV-seropositive. The chain recombines TRBV19 with TRBJ1-2; tentative D call: TRBD1 (6 bases). Sequencing input: PBMCs. CDR3 in DNA: TGTGCCAGTAGTCGCGGGGGGCATGGCTACACCTTC. Amino acid sequence: CASSRGGHGYTF.